This TCR beta chain came from a study of blood T cell repertoires in COVID-19. Study information: COVID-19 samples collected from the United States, Italy and Spain covered acute and convalescent phases. Sample material is recorded as cDNA or gDNA derived from T cells, B-cell-depleted T cells, or PBMCs.

This CDR3 is 16 amino acids long. V trimming: 2 bases; J trimming: 6 bases; junction bases outside the gene matches: 6. Germline V gene data show CDR1 as MNHEY and CDR2 as SVGEGT. Authors' methods: The authors estimated nucleated cell counts from reference gene primer amplification. Here immunoSEQ multiplex PCR was the method, and the copy in TCRdb shows in-frame clones only, minus some. V and J calls and clone size are as listed in that table; D and trimming were resolved from the DNA. Altogether about 200,000 clones are present, approximately 82% being singletons, with the ten largest covering about 9%.

The clonotype comes from a man aged 50 or older with active or convalescent COVID-19. Source material: peripheral blood. The rearrangement uses TRBV6-2 or TRBV6-3 and TRBJ2-1, with 11 positions matching TRBD1. CDR3 in amino acids: CASSYRLGTGGNEQFF. CDR3 nucleotide sequence: TGTGCCAGCAGTTACAGGTTGGGGACAGGGGGCAATGAGCAGTTCTTC.